One sample yielded the 16 T cell receptor beta chains listed below, sequenced in a study of cytomegalovirus exposure and HLA in healthy donors. The PCR employed 60 Vbeta primers together with 13 Jbeta primers. Method: immunoSEQ multiplex PCR; TCRdb's copy keeps in-frame clones and lacks some. The sample has fewer than 130,000 clones; 79% are singletons. Sequencing was carried out using PBMCs. These receptor sequences come from a woman in her thirties or forties in good health and CMV-seronegative.

This clone came up a few times. This rearrangement joins TRBV4-3 to TRBJ1-2; D might be TRBD1 (5 bases). This CDR3 is built from 15 residues. The V and J ends lost 4 bases and 0 bases respectively, with 12 bases between them. Per germline, CDR1 LGHNA and CDR2 YSLEER. The CDR3 sequence: CASSPYRNTNYGYTF. Written as DNA, the CDR3 is TGCGCCAGCAGCCCCTACAGGAACACTAACTATGGCTACACCTTC.

This clone was recorded only once. The chain couples TRBV29-1 to TRBJ2-5; D is possibly TRBD1 (5 bases). Looked up from germline, CDR1 is SQVTM and CDR2 is ANQGSEA. This CDR3 is 16 amino acids long. V lost 3 bases to trimming and J lost 7 bases, with 24 bases between them. As DNA, the CDR3 is TGCAGCGTTGAGGATACGGCGGCAGGGTCTCTCCTGACCCAGTACTTC. This gives the protein CSVEDTAAGSLLTQYF.

This clone appeared a single time. J is TRBJ1-2 and V is TRBV7-6; D ambiguous. Trimming removed 1 base at V and 8 bases at J, with 8 bases between. CDR1 and CDR2 from the germline V gene are SGHVS and FNYEAQ. The CDR3 loop spans 12 amino acids. CDR3 DNA sequence: TGTGCCAGCAGCTTAGGGGCGGGAGGCTACACCTTC. Amino acids: CASSLGAGGYTF.

The V and J genes are TRBV28 and TRBJ1-1; D is uncertain. Germline-derived CDR1 and CDR2 are MDHEN and SYDVKM. Trimming took off 8 bases at V and 7 bases at J, with 17 bases between the two ends. The CDR3 totals 13 residues. The CDR3 loop is CASGLGGEGEAFF. The CDR3 DNA reads as TGTGCCAGCGGCCTAGGAGGAGAGGGTGAAGCTTTCTTT.

This rearrangement joins TRBV7-9 to TRBJ2-7; 15 positions match TRBD2. CDR1 and CDR2 (germline): SEHNR, FQNEAQ (reference sequence). This CDR3 comprises 12 residues. CDR3 amino acids: CSTGLAGGEQYF. CDR3 in DNA: TGTTCCACGGGACTAGCGGGAGGCGAGCAGTACTTC.

CDR3 sequence: CASSYSRDAASGYTF. The DNA of the CDR3 is TGTGCCAGCAGCTACTCCCGAGACGCGGCAAGTGGCTACACCTTC. The J gene is TRBJ1-2, the V gene TRBV7-2, with no clear D. The CDR3 consists of 15 residues. V was clipped by 4 bases and J by 7 bases, with 19 bases between them. The germline CDR1 and CDR2 sequences are SGHTA and FQGNSA.

The V call is TRBV11-2, the J call TRBJ2-7; 7 bases are shared with TRBD2. Germline loops: CDR1 SGHAT, CDR2 FQNNGV. V shed 2 bases, J shed 3 bases, and the junction held 4 bases outside the gene matches. This CDR3 spans 14 amino acids. CDR3 sequence reads: CASSLSAGVYEQYF. The CDR3 bases are TGTGCCAGCAGCTTATCGGCGGGAGTCTACGAGCAGTACTTC.

This clone appeared once. The chain couples TRBV9 to TRBJ1-1, with 7 positions matching TRBD1. Germline assignment: CDR1 SGDLS and CDR2 YYNGEE. V was clipped by 4 bases and J by 1 base; unmatched bases: 7. This CDR3 region has 15 residues. The CDR3: CASSPWTGSNTEAFF. CDR3 DNA: TGTGCCAGCAGCCCTTGGACAGGATCGAACACTGAAGCTTTCTTT.

The chain recombines TRBV30 with TRBJ2-5, with D hard to call. The CDR3 consists of 13 residues. V was cut by 0 bases and J by 0 bases, with 5 bases left in between. The germline CDR1 and CDR2 sequences are GTSNPN and SVGIG (reference sequence). The DNA of the CDR3 is TGTGCCTGGAGTGTCAGGTACCAAGAGACCCAGTACTTC. Translated: CAWSVRYQETQYF.

The chain has TRBV25-1 and TRBJ2-7; weak D call: TRBD1 (6 bases). The V end lost 4 bases, the J end lost 1 base, and 14 bases lay between the germline ends. Germline CDR1 is MGHDK and CDR2 is SYGVNS. The CDR3 extends over 15 amino acids. The CDR3 spells CASSGRQGNSYEQYF. DNA for the CDR3: TGTGCCAGCAGTGGGCGCCAGGGGAATTCCTACGAGCAGTACTTC.

This chain connects TRBV19 to TRBJ1-1; tentative D call: TRBD1 (5 bases). The germline V gene has CDR1 LNHDA and CDR2 SQIVND (reference sequence). The CDR3 loop spans 17 amino acids. Trimming took 7 bases from V and 1 from J, leaving 22 bases between them. The CDR3 reads CASTEEPLGGTNTEAFF. For the CDR3, the DNA is TGTGCCAGTACCGAAGAGCCTCTGGGGGGGACGAACACTGAAGCTTTCTTT.

The chain joins TRBV4-3 to TRBJ2-5; 11 bases agree with TRBD2. Germline assignment: CDR1 LGHNA and CDR2 YSLEER. This CDR3 comprises 18 residues. V shed 4 bases and J 5 bases; nucleotides not matched to a gene: 15. CDR3 nucleotides: TGCGCCAGCAGCCGAGACCTAGCGGGAGGAGTCGAGGGGGAGACCCAGTACTTC. It encodes CASSRDLAGGVEGETQYF.

V gene TRBV9 combines with J gene TRBJ2-1; no firm D call. V was clipped by 3 bases and J by 7 bases, with 11 bases between them. CDR3 size: 13 residues. Germline CDR1 is SGDLS and CDR2 is YYNGEE. The CDR3 nucleotides are TGTGCCAGCAGCGCTCCAGGTGCGAATGAGCAGTTCTTC. This encodes CASSAPGANEQFF. The complete variable domain, with remaining parts taken from reference TRBV9 and TRBJ2-1, reads DSGVTQTPKHLITATGQRVTLRCSPRSGDLSVYWYQQSLDQGLQFLIQYYNGEERAKGNILERFSAQQFPDLHSELNLSSLELGDSALYFCASSAPGANEQFFGPGTRLTVL.

The rearrangement links TRBV27 to TRBJ2-2; weak D call: TRBD1 (6 bases). The CDR3 sequence is 16 residues long. Trimming removed 3 bases from V and 4 bases from J, with 15 bases in between. Looked up from germline, CDR1 is MNHEY and CDR2 is SMNVEV (reference sequence). For the CDR3, the DNA is TGTGCCAGCAGTTTGCTTGGGACATCCGTCACCGGGGAGCTGTTTTTT. This sequence encodes CASSLLGTSVTGELFF.

This clone showed up just once. The chain couples TRBV6-5 to TRBJ1-2, with D perhaps TRBD1 (6 bases). Germline V gene sequence: CDR1 MNHEY, CDR2 SVGAGI. The CDR3 runs 14 residues. Trimming cost V 8 bases and J 1 base, with 14 bases left between them. CDR3 in DNA: TGTGCCAGCCATCCCGGACAGTTTAACTATGGCTACACCTTC. This gives the protein CASHPGQFNYGYTF.

V usage is TRBV28 and J usage is TRBJ2-7; D is unclear. Germline CDR1 and CDR2: MDHEN and SYDVKM. V was clipped by 8 bases and J by 2 bases, with 10 bases between them. The CDR3 is made up of 12 amino acids. CDR3 sequence reads: CASGPTPYEQYF. The CDR3 DNA is TGTGCCAGCGGGCCCACTCCCTACGAGCAGTACTTC. Filled out from reference TRBV28 and TRBJ2-7, the complete variable domain reads DVKVTQSSRYLVKRTGEKVFLECVQDMDHENMFWYRQDPGLGLRLIYFSYDVKMKEKGDIPEGYSVSREKKERFSLILESASTNQTSMYLCASGPTPYEQYFGPGTRLTVT.